Following are 31 T cell receptor beta chains from one sample sequenced in a study of immune evolution from preneoplasia to lung adenocarcinoma. The table came from immunoSEQ multiplex PCR; TCRdb's copy has only in-frame clones and leaves some out. The data contain about 8,000 clones, around 81% of them seen just once; the ten biggest clones take up more than 5.5%. Specimen: FFPE adjacent normal lung tissue. Receptor source: a person aged 65 to 85 with lung adenocarcinoma.

This clone is a singleton in its sample. The genes are TRBV5-4 and TRBJ1-1; unclear D gene. Germline assignment: CDR1 SGHNT and CDR2 YYREEE (reference sequence). The CDR3 length is 13 residues. V was trimmed by 0 bases and J by 1 base, leaving 4 bases between them. As DNA, the CDR3 is TGTGCCAGCAGCTTGGGGGCGAACACTGAAGCTTTCTTT. Its protein is CASSLGANTEAFF.

The chain couples TRBV7-2 to TRBJ1-2; D remains unclear. This CDR3 has 13 residues. V was shortened by 1 base and J by 1 base, with 4 bases between the two germline ends. CDR1 SGHTA and CDR2 FQGNSA come from the germline V gene. The CDR3: CASSLGINYGYTF. The CDR3 DNA reads as TGTGCCAGCAGCTTAGGCATTAACTATGGCTACACCTTC.

This rearrangement joins TRBV27 to TRBJ2-7, with no clear D. The germline V gene has CDR1 MNHEY and CDR2 SMNVEV (reference sequence). The V end was cut by 2 bases, the J end by 6 bases, with 5 bases between. This CDR3 has 11 amino acids. The CDR3 protein is CASSLRGEQYF. The CDR3 DNA sequence: TGTGCCAGCAGTTTACGCGGCGAGCAGTACTTC.

The CDR3 bases are TGTGCCAGCAGTTTACCCGCCGTCTACGAGCAGTACTTC. Protein product: CASSLPAVYEQYF. This chain joins TRBV28 and TRBJ2-7; D is ambiguous. The V end was cut by 2 bases, the J end by 3 bases, with 8 bases between. CDR1 is MDHEN and CDR2 is SYDVKM in the germline V gene. The CDR3 has 13 amino acids.

The chain couples TRBV28 to TRBJ1-1; D remains ambiguous. This CDR3 is 11 amino acids long. Trimming took off 2 bases at V and 8 bases at J, with 6 bases between the two ends. Germline assignment: CDR1 MDHEN and CDR2 SYDVKM. The CDR3 DNA is TGTGCCAGCAGTTTACCGGAAGAAGCTTTCTTT. Translating gives CASSLPEEAFF.

The chain recombines TRBV27 with TRBJ1-1, with D perhaps matching TRBD1 (5 bases). V was pared by 6 bases and J by 4 bases, with 12 bases between. The CDR3 extends over 13 amino acids. Germline CDR1 is MNHEY and CDR2 is SMNVEV (reference sequence). CDR3 DNA sequence: TGTGCCAGCAGCTCAAGAGGGGTCACTGAAGCTTTCTTT. Its translation is CASSSRGVTEAFF.

The J gene is TRBJ2-7, the V gene TRBV30, with 7 bases that match TRBD1. V was clipped by 3 bases and J by 2 bases; unmatched bases: 7. CDR1 GTSNPN and CDR2 SVGIG come from the germline V gene (reference sequence). The CDR3 has 14 amino acids. This chain's CDR3 is CAWRPGQEPYEQYF. As DNA, the CDR3 is TGTGCCTGGAGGCCCGGACAGGAACCCTACGAGCAGTACTTC.

This rearrangement joins TRBV4-2 to TRBJ1-1; the D is unclear. Germline CDR1 and CDR2: LGHNA and YNFKEQ. CDR3 length: 14 amino acids. Trimming shortened V by 4 bases and J by 11 bases, and 20 bases separated the two germline ends. The CDR3 is CASSPNLDDLGAFF. CDR3 DNA sequence: TGTGCCAGCAGCCCGAATCTGGATGATCTCGGGGCTTTCTTT.

The rearrangement links TRBV5-1 to TRBJ1-1, with no clear D. Germline CDR1 and CDR2: SGHRS and YFSETQ. V shed 0 bases and J shed 3 bases, with 6 bases lying between them. This CDR3 has 13 amino acids. The CDR3, as DNA: TGCGCCAGCAGCTTGGATAGATACACTGAAGCTTTCTTT. This sequence encodes CASSLDRYTEAFF.

V and J are TRBV7-9 and TRBJ2-1; 7 bases are shared with TRBD2. The trim removed 6 bases at V and 1 base at J, leaving 9 bases unmatched. CDR1 SEHNR and CDR2 FQNEAQ come from the germline V gene (reference sequence). CDR3 length: 16 residues. The CDR3 DNA reads TGTGCCAGCAGACTAAATAGCGGGCCTTCCTACAATGAGCAGTTCTTC. It specifies CASRLNSGPSYNEQFF.

The sample holds one count of this clone. The V gene is TRBV19, the J gene TRBJ2-5; D is perhaps TRBD2 (5 bases). The CDR3 loop spans 15 amino acids. Deletions cut 5 bases from V and 5 bases from J, with 18 bases between. The germline V gene encodes CDR1 LNHDA and CDR2 SQIVND (reference sequence). DNA of the CDR3: TGTGCCAGTAGTCCCCTGTCGGGAAGTAGGGAGACCCAGTACTTC. Translated, it gives CASSPLSGSRETQYF.

The V gene is TRBV7-2, the J gene TRBJ2-1, with 9 bases identical to TRBD1. The germline V gene has CDR1 SGHTA and CDR2 FQGNSA. Trimming removed 8 bases from V and 3 bases from J; junction bases left unmatched: 2. This CDR3 has 13 residues. The CDR3 spells CASRGQGYNEQFF. As DNA, the CDR3 is TGTGCCAGCCGGGGACAGGGCTACAATGAGCAGTTCTTC.

The chain employs TRBV6-5 and TRBJ1-1; D might be TRBD1 (6 bases). V lost 6 bases to trimming and J lost 2 bases, with 16 bases between them. CDR1 is MNHEY and CDR2 is SVGAGI in the germline V gene. The CDR3 has 15 amino acids. CDR3 nucleotides: TGTGCCAGCAGAAGACCAGGACAGCCTAACACTGAAGCTTTCTTT. Its translation: CASRRPGQPNTEAFF.

The chain is built from TRBV18 and TRBJ2-2; 7 nucleotides align to TRBD2. The CDR3 is 15 amino acids. With V trimmed by 4 bases and J by 6 bases, 8 bases remained unmatched. In germline, CDR1 is KGHSH, CDR2 LQKENI. In DNA form, the CDR3 reads TGTGCCAGCTCACGTCGGGGGGTTAAAGCCGGGGAGCTGTTTTTT. This encodes CASSRRGVKAGELFF.

The rearrangement joins TRBV6-6 to TRBJ1-5, with D perhaps TRBD1 (5 bases). V was clipped by 4 bases and J by 6 bases, with 13 bases between them. Germline loops: CDR1 MNHNY, CDR2 SVGAGI (reference sequence). The CDR3 extends over 14 amino acids. CDR3: CASSFLQEAQPQHF. CDR3 DNA sequence: TGTGCCAGCAGTTTTCTACAGGAGGCTCAGCCCCAGCATTTT.

The rearrangement links TRBV6-1 to TRBJ1-2; no reliable D call. The CDR3 loop spans 15 amino acids. Germline lookup yields CDR1 MNHNS and CDR2 SASEGT. Deletions cut 2 bases from V and 4 bases from J, with 14 bases between. The CDR3 here is CASSEYGPTFYGYTF. The CDR3 bases are TGTGCCAGCAGTGAATACGGACCGACCTTCTATGGCTACACCTTC.

The chain has TRBV19 and TRBJ1-3; TRBD1 aligns across 7 bases. V shed 9 bases, J shed 2 bases, and the junction held 13 bases outside the gene matches. CDR3 length: 16 amino acids. Germline V lookup: CDR1 LNHDA, CDR2 SQIVND (reference sequence). CDR3 residues: CASSRPGTDPGNTIYF. In DNA form, the CDR3 reads TGTGCCAGCAGCCGGCCCGGGACAGATCCTGGAAACACCATATATTTT.

The V gene is TRBV2, the J gene TRBJ1-1; no firm D call. V lost 5 bases and J 3 bases, leaving 16 bases between the germline ends. This CDR3 contains 15 residues. Germline values: CDR1 SNHLY, CDR2 FYNNEI. CDR3 loop: CASSTDNPRDTEAFF. In nucleotides, the CDR3 is TGTGCCAGCAGTACCGATAACCCCCGGGACACTGAAGCTTTCTTT.

V is TRBV7-3 and J is TRBJ2-3; TRBD1 matches at 7 bases. Germline V gene sequence: CDR1 SGHTA, CDR2 FQGTGA. Trimming cost V 4 bases and J 2 bases; bases outside gene matches: 3. The length of the CDR3 is 14 residues. CDR3 DNA: TGTGCCAGCAGCTCGACAGGGAACACAGATACGCAGTATTTT. The encoded protein is CASSSTGNTDTQYF.

The chain uses TRBV6-5 and TRBJ1-1; possible D gene TRBD1, 6 bases. From germline, CDR1 is MNHEY and CDR2 SVGAGI. The CDR3 contains 13 residues. Trimming stripped 5 bases from V and 5 bases from J, with 12 bases between. As DNA, the CDR3 is TGTGCCAGCAGTACCGAACAGGGAACTGAAGCTTTCTTT. This gives the protein CASSTEQGTEAFF.

The V call is TRBV14, the J call TRBJ2-3; D unresolved. The CDR3 consists of 11 residues. V shed 1 base and J shed 10 bases, with 6 bases lying between them. Germline assignment: CDR1 SGHDN and CDR2 FVKESK. The CDR3 nucleotides read TGTGCCAGCAGCCAAGGGACCTCGCAGTATTTT. It specifies CASSQGTSQYF.

V and J are TRBV5-6 and TRBJ1-1, with TRBD1 identical over 7 bases. From germline, CDR1 is SGHDT and CDR2 YYEEEE. The CDR3 runs 15 residues. J was trimmed by 4 bases and V by 0 bases; bases with no gene match: 6. The CDR3 region is CASSLGGAGGTEAFF. CDR3 coding DNA: TGTGCCAGCAGCTTGGGCGGGGCAGGGGGCACTGAAGCTTTCTTT.

This chain connects TRBV7-9 to TRBJ1-4; 9 bases line up with TRBD1. The CDR3 contains 15 residues. Germline assignment: CDR1 SEHNR and CDR2 FQNEAQ (reference sequence). The V and J ends lost 4 bases and 0 bases, in that order; junction bases with no gene match: 0. CDR3 residues: CASSWTGATNEKLFF. CDR3 bases: TGTGCCAGCAGCTGGACAGGGGCAACTAATGAAAAACTGTTTTTT.

V is TRBV10-3 and J is TRBJ1-1; D gene unclear. The germline gives CDR1 ENHRY, CDR2 SYGVKD. There are 13 residues in the CDR3. Trimming cost V 10 bases and J 1 base, with 13 bases left between them. The CDR3 is CANRHEGNTEAFF. In nucleotides, the CDR3 is TGTGCCAACCGTCACGAGGGGAACACTGAAGCTTTCTTT.

The V gene is TRBV5-8, the J gene TRBJ1-4; 8 bases match TRBD1. This CDR3 spans 15 amino acids. Looked up from germline, CDR1 is SGHTS and CDR2 is YDEGEE. V lost 0 bases, J lost 6 bases, and 4 bases stayed unmatched. As DNA, the CDR3 is TGTGCCAGCAGCTTGGCAGTGACAGGGGATGAAAAACTGTTTTTT. Its translation is CASSLAVTGDEKLFF.

This chain links TRBV12-5 with TRBJ1-2; D unresolved. In germline, CDR1 is LGHNT, CDR2 FRNRAP. With 7 bases removed from V and 1 base from J, the gap between germline ends came to 10 bases. This CDR3 has 13 amino acids. The CDR3 sequence: CASADNNNYGYTF. The CDR3 nucleotides are TGTGCTAGTGCCGACAATAATAACTATGGCTACACCTTC. The full variable domain, completed using reference TRBV12-5 and TRBJ1-2, is DARVTQTPRHKVTEMGQEVTMRCQPILGHNTVFWYRQTMMQGLELLAYFRNRAPLDDSGMPKDRFSAEMPDATLATLKIQPSEPRDSAVYFCASADNNNYGYTFGSGTRLTVV.

V usage is TRBV11-2 and J usage is TRBJ2-7; possible D gene TRBD2, 5 bases. CDR3 length: 16 residues. The germline V gene has CDR1 SGHAT and CDR2 FQNNGV. Deletions cut 2 bases from V and 1 base from J, with 15 bases between. The CDR3 nucleotides are TGTGCCAGCAGCTTAATCTTGGCCCCGGGGTCCTACGAGCAGTACTTC. Translated: CASSLILAPGSYEQYF.

The genes are TRBV5-8 and TRBJ2-3, with D possibly matching TRBD1 (5 bases). The CDR3 covers 14 residues. The germline V and J ends were trimmed by 0 bases and 3 bases, with 8 bases remaining between them. Germline V lookup: CDR1 SGHTS, CDR2 YDEGEE. For the CDR3, the DNA is TGTGCCAGCAGCTTGGTCGACAGAACAGATACGCAGTATTTT. Protein sequence: CASSLVDRTDTQYF. Supplemented by reference TRBV5-8 and TRBJ2-3, the full variable domain reads EAGVTQSPTHLIKTRGQQATLRCSPISGHTSVYWYQQALGLGLQFLLWYDEGEERNRGNFPPRFSGRQFPNYSSELNVNALELEDSALYLCASSLVDRTDTQYFGPGTRLTVL.

This chain links TRBV19 with TRBJ2-7; 10 nucleotides line up with TRBD1. Looked up from germline, CDR1 is LNHDA and CDR2 is SQIVND (reference sequence). This CDR3 has 14 amino acids. The trim removed 5 bases at V and 5 bases at J, leaving 6 bases unmatched. The CDR3 DNA sequence: TGTGCCAGTAGTGCCGGGACAGGGGTCCACGAGCAGTACTTC. Translating gives CASSAGTGVHEQYF. Together with reference TRBV19 and TRBJ2-7, the CDR3 gives the full variable domain: DGGITQSPKYLFRKEGQNVTLSCEQNLNHDAMYWYRQDPGQGLRLIYYSQIVNDFQKGDIAEGYSVSREKKESFPLTVTSAQKNPTAFYLCASSAGTGVHEQYFGPGTRLTVT.

The chain uses TRBV6-1 and TRBJ2-7; 7 bases match TRBD2. The CDR3 is 15 amino acids. Looked up from germline, CDR1 is MNHNS and CDR2 is SASEGT. J gave up 3 bases and V 7 bases, and 12 bases lay outside the gene matches. CDR3 region: CASTASAGEGYEQYF. DNA of the CDR3: TGTGCCAGCACCGCCAGCGCGGGAGAGGGCTACGAGCAGTACTTC.

V usage is TRBV11-2 and J usage is TRBJ2-7; TRBD1 is a possible D gene (6 bases). V gave up 5 bases and J gave up 3 bases, with 11 bases separating them. Germline V CDR1 and CDR2: SGHAT, FQNNGV. The CDR3 covers 13 residues. This CDR3 is CASSVGQLYEQYF. Written as DNA, the CDR3 is TGTGCCAGCAGCGTCGGACAGCTCTACGAGCAGTACTTC.